Each of the 20 T cell receptor beta chains below was sequenced from the same sample in a study of human T cells and chemical hapten exposure. One entry per CDR3 protein, called by TCRdb with MiXCR from the RACE reads. Here the sample spans more than 85,000 distinct CDR3 sequences, roughly 10% being singletons. Time point meaning: patch test 2, 6 weeks after DPC sensitization. Indicated treatment: therapeutic diphenylcyclopropenone sensitization with weekly scalp DPC. Sample: whole blood, taken in connection with sensitization to the hapten diphenylcyclopropenone (DPC). All receptors come from a woman aged 40 to 50 with alopecia areata. Some clones in this sample may be carry-over from other donors' samples.

This clonotype occurred many times. This rearrangement joins TRBV6-2 or TRBV6-3 to TRBJ2-2; tentative D call: TRBD1 (5 bases). The CDR3 has 16 residues. V lost 2 bases and J 4 bases, leaving 14 bases between the germline ends. The V gene's germline CDR1 is MNHEY and CDR2 SVGEGT. This CDR3 reads CASSYGHQGSTGELFF. CDR3 DNA: TGTGCCAGCAGTTACGGCCACCAGGGAAGCACCGGGGAGCTGTTTTTT.

This chain joins TRBV5-4 and TRBJ2-5, with D possibly being TRBD2 (6 bases). Trimming took off 7 bases at V and 7 bases at J, with 23 bases between the two ends. Germline V lookup: CDR1 SGHNT, CDR2 YYREEE (reference sequence). The CDR3 is 15 residues long. The DNA of the CDR3 is TGTGCCAGCGGAGGGACCGGGACGCCCGCCGGGACCCAGTACTTC. It specifies CASGGTGTPAGTQYF. Combining the CDR3 with reference TRBV5-4 and TRBJ2-5 gives the whole variable domain ETGVTQSPTHLIKTRGQQVTLRCSSQSGHNTVSWYQQALGQGPQFIFQYYREEENGRGNFPPRFSGLQFPNYSSELNVNALELDDSALYLCASGGTGTPAGTQYFGPGTRLLVL.

This clonotype was found a few times. The rearrangement links TRBV29-1 to TRBJ2-5; TRBD2 matches at 15 bases. From germline, CDR1 is SQVTM and CDR2 ANQGSEA. The CDR3 extends over 17 amino acids. V trimming: 8 bases; J trimming: 5 bases; junction bases outside the gene matches: 15. CDR3 nucleotide sequence: TGCAGCTCCCGAAGCGGACTAGCGGGGGGGCAAGGGGAGACCCAGTACTTC. Translated, it gives CSSRSGLAGGQGETQYF.

This clonotype was detected ten times or more. The chain recombines TRBV4-1 with TRBJ1-2; tentative D call: TRBD1 (5 bases). CDR1 and CDR2 from the germline V gene are MGHRA and YSYEKL. The CDR3 is 17 amino acids. V shed 0 bases and J shed 4 bases, with 18 bases lying between them. The CDR3 reads CASSQDAPRTSLYGYTF. CDR3 bases: TGCGCCAGCAGCCAAGATGCCCCCCGGACAAGTCTCTATGGCTACACCTTC.

This clonotype was recorded a few times. The chain joins TRBV6-5 to TRBJ1-4, with D perhaps TRBD1 (6 bases). The V and J ends lost 6 bases and 10 bases respectively, with 18 bases between them. The CDR3 consists of 14 residues. Germline V CDR1 and CDR2: MNHEY, SVGAGI. For the CDR3, the DNA is TGTGCCAGCAGGAAACAGGGAAGTTTTGGAAAACTGTTTTTT. This gives the protein CASRKQGSFGKLFF.

The CDR3 nucleotides are TGCGCCAGCAGCCTCCTTCAGGGGGCAGCTAATGAAAAACTGTTTTTT. Translation gives CASSLLQGAANEKLFF. This chain joins TRBV4-1 and TRBJ1-4, with 8 bases fitting TRBD1. The CDR3 totals 16 residues. With V trimmed by 4 bases and J by 3 bases, 7 bases remained unmatched. CDR1 and CDR2 (germline): MGHRA, YSYEKL.

This clonotype showed up many times. The rearrangement uses TRBV5-5 and TRBJ1-1, with no clear D. V lost 6 bases and J 7 bases, leaving 13 bases between the germline ends. Germline CDR1 reads SGHKS; CDR2 reads YYEKEE (reference sequence). The CDR3 consists of 12 residues. The CDR3 bases are TGTGCCAGCACTTTCTTGCGCAGTGAAGCTTTCTTT. This encodes CASTFLRSEAFF.

The chain has TRBV9 and TRBJ1-2; D uncertain. The CDR3 is 15 amino acids. The germline V gene encodes CDR1 SGDLS and CDR2 YYNGEE. With 1 base removed from V and 4 bases from J, the gap between germline ends came to 14 bases. CDR3 residues: CASSVSTIPLYGYTF. As DNA, the CDR3 is TGTGCCAGCAGCGTATCGACAATTCCACTCTATGGCTACACCTTC.

This clonotype came up many times. The chain is built from TRBV7-9 and TRBJ2-3; possibly TRBD2 for D (7 bases). This CDR3 spans 13 amino acids. Trimming pared 5 bases from V and 4 bases from J, leaving 10 bases between. From germline, CDR1 is SEHNR and CDR2 FQNEAQ (reference sequence). The CDR3 loop reads CASSPRGPDTQYF. CDR3 nucleotides: TGTGCCAGCAGCCCGCGGGGGCCAGATACGCAGTATTTT.

This clonotype was counted between two and nine times. In DNA form, the CDR3 reads TGTGCCACCATTAGGGGTGGAAACACCATATATTTT. As protein: CATIRGGNTIYF. The chain combines TRBV28 with TRBJ1-3, with a tentative D call TRBD1 (5 bases). The CDR3 runs 12 residues. Trimming took 10 bases from V and 3 from J, leaving 10 bases between them. In germline, CDR1 is MDHEN, CDR2 SYDVKM.

This clonotype was recorded many times. The V call is TRBV30, the J call TRBJ2-6; 7 positions agree with TRBD1. Germline V lookup: CDR1 GTSNPN, CDR2 SVGIG (reference sequence). The CDR3 runs 18 residues. Unmatched junction bases numbered 11, after V lost 0 bases and J lost 3 bases. CDR3 nucleotides: TGTGCCTGGAGTGTACCAAAGGGACAGCTCGTTGGGGCCAACGTCCTGACTTTC. Its protein is CAWSVPKGQLVGANVLTF.

This clonotype has just a few counts. This sequence joins TRBV20-1 and TRBJ2-3, with 8 positions matching TRBD2. CDR3 size: 16 residues. The V segment lost 1 base and the J segment 3 bases; nucleotides outside the gene matches: 9. Germline V gives CDR1 DFQATT, CDR2 SNEGSKA (reference sequence). CDR3 nucleotides: TGCAGTGCTAGAGCCCCAGGGACTAGTCGGACAGATACGCAGTATTTT. Translated, it gives CSARAPGTSRTDTQYF.

This clonotype was seen many times. The chain couples TRBV28 to TRBJ2-2; D may be TRBD1 (6 bases). The CDR3 extends over 15 amino acids. Per germline, CDR1 MDHEN and CDR2 SYDVKM. The V and J ends lost 2 bases and 1 base respectively, with 8 bases between them. This CDR3 reads CASSLLTGNTGELFF. The CDR3 bases are TGTGCCAGCAGTTTACTGACAGGGAACACCGGGGAGCTGTTTTTT.

A few counts support this clonotype. This chain uses TRBV6-5 with TRBJ2-1; perhaps D is TRBD1 or TRBD2 (5 bases each). Germline V gene sequence: CDR1 MNHEY, CDR2 SVGAGI. The V end lost 2 bases, the J end lost 2 bases, and 10 bases lay between the germline ends. CDR3 length equals 15 residues. CDR3 nucleotide sequence: TGTGCCAGCAGTTACGGGGGTACAGCCTACAATGAGCAGTTCTTC. Translation gives CASSYGGTAYNEQFF.

The sample holds a few counts of this clonotype. The rearrangement uses TRBV5-5 and TRBJ1-1, with D unresolved. CDR1 SGHKS and CDR2 YYEKEE come from the germline V gene (reference sequence). Trimming took off 4 bases at V and 4 bases at J, with 11 bases between the two ends. This CDR3 has 13 amino acids. CDR3 in amino acids: CASSMPDPTEAFF. CDR3 nucleotide sequence: TGTGCCAGCAGCATGCCAGATCCCACTGAAGCTTTCTTT.

This clonotype was detected only a few times. V gene TRBV6-2 or TRBV6-3 combines with J gene TRBJ2-1; 10 nucleotides agree with TRBD1. CDR3 length: 15 amino acids. J was trimmed by 6 bases and V by 6 bases; bases with no gene match: 8. Germline CDR1 reads MNHEY; CDR2 reads SVGEGT. CDR3 DNA: TGTGCCAGCAGCCTTTCCCGGGACAGGGGCAATGAGCAGTTCTTC. Its protein product is CASSLSRDRGNEQFF.

This clonotype was observed at least ten times. The V and J genes are TRBV4-3 and TRBJ1-2; D possibly corresponds to TRBD1 (5 bases). The CDR3 covers 13 residues. V was trimmed by 0 bases and J by 8 bases, leaving 10 bases between them. The germline CDR1 and CDR2 sequences are LGHNA and YSLEER. This CDR3 is CASSQDRRTGYTF. In DNA form, the CDR3 reads TGCGCCAGCAGCCAAGATCGCAGGACAGGCTACACCTTC.

This clonotype was recorded a few times. The rearrangement uses TRBV5-1 and TRBJ1-4, with D perhaps TRBD1 (5 bases). V lost 1 base, J lost 0 bases, and 10 bases lay in between. Looked up from germline, CDR1 is SGHRS and CDR2 is YFSETQ. The CDR3 is 16 amino acids. The CDR3 is CASSLMGVSTNEKLFF. Here the CDR3 DNA reads TGCGCCAGCAGCTTGATGGGGGTTTCAACTAATGAAAAACTGTTTTTT.

This clonotype was counted many times. V is TRBV28 and J is TRBJ2-3; 9 bases align to TRBD2. The CDR3 covers 15 residues. CDR1 is MDHEN, CDR2 SYDVKM, per germline. Trimming took 6 bases from V and 3 from J; bases not matched to a gene: 7. The CDR3 here is CASSTRSGGTDTQYF. In DNA form, the CDR3 reads TGTGCCAGCAGCACCAGGAGCGGGGGGACAGATACGCAGTATTTT.

This clonotype has only a few counts. V is TRBV6-5 and J is TRBJ1-5; D ambiguous. Germline V gene data show CDR1 as MNHEY and CDR2 as SVGAGI. V gave up 4 bases and J gave up 0 bases, with 4 bases separating them. The CDR3 has 13 amino acids. This CDR3 is CASSSYSNQPQHF. The CDR3 DNA sequence: TGTGCCAGCAGTTCATATAGCAATCAGCCCCAGCATTTT.